Presented here are 2 T cell receptor beta chains from one specimen sequenced in a study of T cell changes during pregnancy in multiple sclerosis. Clones were sequenced by immunoSEQ multiplex PCR, and TCRdb holds only the in-frame ones, with some missing. Of approximately 41,000 clones in the sample, about 94% were seen once. Sequences were derived from CD4+ T cells from peripheral blood mononuclear cells, sampled in the second trimester of pregnancy. The source is a female donor with multiple sclerosis, enrolled in a pregnancy study.

This clone was detected only once. This sequence joins TRBV5-1 and TRBJ2-5; 7 bases align to TRBD1. The CDR3 extends over 14 amino acids. J lost 2 bases, V lost 3 bases, and 4 bases had no gene match. Germline V gene data show CDR1 as SGHRS and CDR2 as YFSETQ. The CDR3 sequence: CASSSQGRQETQYF. The DNA for the CDR3 is TGCGCCAGCAGCTCACAGGGGCGGCAAGAGACCCAGTACTTC.

The chain is built from TRBV15 and TRBJ2-6, with TRBD1 identical over 9 bases. The CDR3 covers 16 residues. Per the germline V gene, CDR1 is LNHNV and CDR2 is YYDKDF (reference sequence). Trimming at V came to 1 base and at J to 2 bases, leaving 0 bases not matched to a gene. CDR3 in DNA: TGTGCCACCAGCAGAGGGACAGGGGCTGGGGCCAACGTCCTGACTTTC. The encoded protein is CATSRGTGAGANVLTF.